Listed below are T cell receptor beta chains from one sample, sequenced in a study of shared clonotypes between healthy human individuals. The repertoire was sequenced with immunoSEQ multiplex PCR; TCRdb's copy has only in-frame clones and lacks some. The table has roughly 530,000 clones, less than 96% seen once. The source material was naive CD4+ T cells sorted from blood. The receptors stem from a young woman in good health. Both conserved end residues are part of each CDR3. D genes are given only for firm matches. Clone size is not always given. Where it is, it says once, few, many or a class for expanded clones.

>TRBV2|TRBJ2-5|once|TRBD1
TGTGCCAGCTCCACAGGGGCAAGGGGAGAGACCCAGTACTTC
CASSTGARGETQYF
>TRBV7-9|TRBJ2-2|.|TRBD2
TGTGCCAGCAGCTTGGCTGAGGCGGGAGTAAATACCGGGGAGCTGTTTTTT
CASSLAEAGVNTGELFF
>TRBV19|TRBJ1-5|.|.
TGTGCCAGTAGTTCCCCTAATATGTATAGCAATCAGCCCCAGCATTTT
CASSSPNMYSNQPQHF
>TRBV28|TRBJ1-4|.|TRBD1
TGTGCCAGCAGTTCACAGGGGACAGGGGTCGAAAAACTGTTTTTT
CASSSQGTGVEKLFF
>TRBV15|TRBJ1-4|.|.
TGTGCCACCAGCAGAGATCGGCAGAAAGGGGAAAAACTGTTTTTT
CATSRDRQKGEKLFF
>TRBV6-5|TRBJ1-1|.|.
TGTGCCAGCAGCCTGACAGTGAACACTGAAGCTTTCTTT
CASSLTVNTEAFF
>TRBV10-1|TRBJ2-1|.|.
TGCGCCAGCAGTGAGGGGGGTTTACGTCTCTACAATGAGCAGTTCTTC
CASSEGGLRLYNEQFF
>TRBV28|TRBJ1-1|few|.
TGTGCCAGCAGTTCGACAGTACCTAACACTGAAGCTTTCTTT
CASSSTVPNTEAFF
>TRBV5-4|TRBJ2-2|.|.
TGTGCCAGCAGCCCTGGTCGGGGGACGGCCGGGGAGCTGTTTTTT
CASSPGRGTAGELFF
>TRBV5-4|TRBJ2-7|.|.
TGTGCCAGCAGCTTATCACTAGGCTCGGGCGAGCAGTACTTC
CASSLSLGSGEQYF
>TRBV6-1|TRBJ2-2|.|.
TGTGCCAGCGGAAATGTAGGGTTGAACACCGGGGAGCTGTTTTTT
CASGNVGLNTGELFF
>TRBV4-2|TRBJ1-1|.|.
TGTGCCAGCAGCTTGGGGACGTGGCCCATGAGCACTGAAGCTTTCTTT
CASSLGTWPMSTEAFF
>TRBV7-8|TRBJ2-5|.|.
TGTGCCAGCAGCCTGCCCGGGCCCAGTAATACCCAGTACTTC
CASSLPGPSNTQYF
>TRBV30|TRBJ1-5|.|.
TGTGCCTGGAGTCTAGGAGGCAATCAGCCCCAGCATTTT
CAWSLGGNQPQHF
>TRBV27|TRBJ2-5|.|.
TGTGCCAGCAGTTTGGGGGAGACCCAGTACTTC
CASSLGETQYF
>TRBV6-6|TRBJ1-2|.|.
TGTGCCAGCAGTTATTCCGACAGGCGTGGCTACACCTTC
CASSYSDRRGYTF
>TRBV18|TRBJ1-5|.|.
TGTGCCAGCTCACGGGGCCTGGCGGGGGACCGGCCCCAGCATTTT
CASSRGLAGDRPQHF
>TRBV28|TRBJ2-7|once|TRBD1
TGTGCCAGCCTGCCCCCGGGGACAGCCACCGAGCAGTACTTC
CASLPPGTATEQYF
>TRBV18|TRBJ2-1|.|.
TGTGCCAGCTCCCGTCCAAGAGAATACAATGAGCAGTTCTTC
CASSRPREYNEQFF
>TRBV4-1|TRBJ1-4|few|.
TGCGCCAGCAGCCAAGGTGCAAGTAATGAAAAACTGTTTTTT
CASSQGASNEKLFF
>TRBV5-4|TRBJ2-7|.|TRBD2
TGTGCCAGCAGCTTAGCGGGGACGTACGAGCAGTACTTC
CASSLAGTYEQYF
>TRBV5-5|TRBJ2-1|.|TRBD2
TGTGCCAGCAGCTTGGCCGGTAGGTGGGCTAGCGGGGACAATGAGCAGTTCTTC
CASSLAGRWASGDNEQFF